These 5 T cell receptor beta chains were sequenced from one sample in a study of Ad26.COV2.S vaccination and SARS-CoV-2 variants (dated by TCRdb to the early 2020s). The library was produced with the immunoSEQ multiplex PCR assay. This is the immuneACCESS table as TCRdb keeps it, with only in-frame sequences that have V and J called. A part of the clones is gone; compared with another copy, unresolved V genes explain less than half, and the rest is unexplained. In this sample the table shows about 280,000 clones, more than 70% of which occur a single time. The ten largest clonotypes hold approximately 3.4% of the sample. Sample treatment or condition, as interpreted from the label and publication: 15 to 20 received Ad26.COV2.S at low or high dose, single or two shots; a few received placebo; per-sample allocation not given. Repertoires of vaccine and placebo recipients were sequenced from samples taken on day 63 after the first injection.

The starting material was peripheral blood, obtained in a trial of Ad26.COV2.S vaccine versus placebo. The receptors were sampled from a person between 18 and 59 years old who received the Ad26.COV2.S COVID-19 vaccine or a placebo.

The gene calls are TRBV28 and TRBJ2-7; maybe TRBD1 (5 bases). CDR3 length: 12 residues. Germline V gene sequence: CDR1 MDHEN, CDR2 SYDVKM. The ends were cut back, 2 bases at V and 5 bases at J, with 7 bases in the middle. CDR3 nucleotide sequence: TGTGCCAGCAGTTTACAGGGCCACGAGCAGTACTTC. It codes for CASSLQGHEQYF.

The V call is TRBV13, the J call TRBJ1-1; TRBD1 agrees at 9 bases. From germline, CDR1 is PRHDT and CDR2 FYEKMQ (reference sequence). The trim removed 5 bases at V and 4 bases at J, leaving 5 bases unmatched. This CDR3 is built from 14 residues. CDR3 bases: TGTGCCAGCAGCATTGACAGGGGGGCCACTGAAGCTTTCTTT. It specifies CASSIDRGATEAFF.

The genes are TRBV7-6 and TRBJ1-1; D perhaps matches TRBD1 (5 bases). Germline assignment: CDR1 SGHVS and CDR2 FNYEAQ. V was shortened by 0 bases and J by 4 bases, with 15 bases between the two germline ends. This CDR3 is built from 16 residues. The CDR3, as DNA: TGTGCCAGCAGCTTAGCCCCTCGGGGTAGGGGCACTGAAGCTTTCTTT. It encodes CASSLAPRGRGTEAFF.

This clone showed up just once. For the CDR3, the DNA is TGTGCCAGCAGCTTGTCAATGGGTCAAGAGACCCAGTACTTC. Translating gives CASSLSMGQETQYF. The chain combines TRBV5-4 with TRBJ2-5; D uncertain. This CDR3 has 14 amino acids. CDR1 is SGHNT, CDR2 YYREEE, per germline (reference sequence). The ends were cut back, 1 base at V and 2 bases at J, with 9 bases in the middle.

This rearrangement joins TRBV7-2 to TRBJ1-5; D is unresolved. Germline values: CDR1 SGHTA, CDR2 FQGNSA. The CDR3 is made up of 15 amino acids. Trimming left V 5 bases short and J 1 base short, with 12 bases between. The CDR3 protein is CASSPGPASNQPQHF. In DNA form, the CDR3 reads TGTGCCAGCAGCCCTGGTCCTGCAAGCAATCAGCCCCAGCATTTT.